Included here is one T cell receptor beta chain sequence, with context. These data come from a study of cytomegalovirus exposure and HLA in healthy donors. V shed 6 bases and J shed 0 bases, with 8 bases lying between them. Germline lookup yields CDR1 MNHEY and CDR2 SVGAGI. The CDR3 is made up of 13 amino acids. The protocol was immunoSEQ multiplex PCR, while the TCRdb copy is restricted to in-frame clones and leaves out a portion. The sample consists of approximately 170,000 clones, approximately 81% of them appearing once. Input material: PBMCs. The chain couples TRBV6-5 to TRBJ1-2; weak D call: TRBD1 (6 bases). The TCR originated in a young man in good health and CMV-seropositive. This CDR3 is CASSWTANYGYTF. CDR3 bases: TGTGCCAGCAGCTGGACAGCTAACTATGGCTACACCTTC.